This T cell receptor (beta chain) was documented in a study of shared clonotypes between healthy human individuals. The CDR3 has 13 residues. Germline V gene data show CDR1 as SNHLY and CDR2 as FYNNEI. The V end lost 6 bases, the J end lost 8 bases, and 14 bases lay between the germline ends. Naive CD8 cells were CD45RO-negative, positively selected for CCR7, excluding terminally differentiated effector memory CD45RA+ cells. Per the original data handling: Junction-only sequences produced by ImmunoSEQ had no quality scores, so filtering differed. The data were produced by immunoSEQ multiplex PCR, yet TCRdb's version contains in-frame clones alone and is incomplete. From that table come the V and J calls and clone size; the DNA was used to work out D and trimming. The table has over 750,000 clones, around 96% seen once.

The V gene is TRBV2, the J gene TRBJ2-4; D is unclear. The material sequenced was naive CD8+ T cells sorted from blood. The receptor was isolated from a man in his thirties or forties in good health. The CDR3 spells CASSRQVKDIQYF. As DNA, the CDR3 is TGTGCCAGCAGCCGACAAGTGAAGGACATTCAGTACTTC.